One sample yielded the 11 T cell receptor beta chains listed below, sequenced in a study of T cell responses to AZD1222 COVID-19 vaccine. Measured with immunoSEQ multiplex PCR; TCRdb has only the in-frame clones, and not every one. The repertoire holds more than 80,000 clones, with approximately 90% as singletons. Sequences were derived from peripheral blood, sampled on day 0 of AZD1222 vaccination. The source is an adult in good health.

The chain links TRBV12-3 or TRBV12-4 to TRBJ1-2; 8 positions match TRBD1. The CDR3 contains 12 residues. Trimming took 3 bases from V and 8 from J; bases not matched to a gene: 2. The CDR3 nucleotides read TGTGCCAGCAGTTTGACAGGGGAAGGCTACACCTTC. It specifies CASSLTGEGYTF.

The rearrangement links TRBV5-5 to TRBJ2-1, with TRBD2 as a possible D gene (5 bases). The CDR3 is made up of 17 amino acids. CDR1 and CDR2 from the germline V gene are SGHKS and YYEKEE (reference sequence). Trimming took off 4 bases at V and 0 bases at J, with 17 bases between the two ends. CDR3 nucleotides: TGTGCCAGCAGCGCCTACCTAGCCCCGAGCTCCTACAATGAGCAGTTCTTC. This encodes CASSAYLAPSSYNEQFF.

V usage is TRBV6-6 and J usage is TRBJ2-1; D gene ambiguous. Germline V CDR1 and CDR2: MNHNY, SVGAGI (reference sequence). Trimming stripped 4 bases from V and 6 bases from J, with 7 bases between. The CDR3 has 12 amino acids. The CDR3 nucleotides read TGTGCCAGCAGTTCCGGTAGCAATGAGCAGTTCTTC. Translation gives CASSSGSNEQFF.

The V gene is TRBV10-3, the J gene TRBJ2-5; D gene unclear. Trimming pared 10 bases from V and 1 base from J, leaving 7 bases between. Germline CDR1 and CDR2: ENHRY and SYGVKD. CDR3 length: 11 amino acids. This CDR3 is CATSLQETQYF. In DNA form, the CDR3 reads TGTGCCACTTCGCTCCAAGAGACCCAGTACTTC.

The chain combines TRBV6-1 with TRBJ2-3; 12 nucleotides match TRBD2. CDR3 length equals 15 residues. Germline V gene data show CDR1 as MNHNS and CDR2 as SASEGT. Unmatched junction bases numbered 2, after V lost 5 bases and J lost 2 bases. The CDR3 nucleotides are TGTGCCAGCAGTAGGACTAGCGGGGACACAGATACGCAGTATTTT. Translating gives CASSRTSGDTDTQYF.

This clone was counted a single time. This chain links TRBV4-1 with TRBJ1-1; D is unclear. V lost 2 bases and J 3 bases, leaving 10 bases between the germline ends. Germline CDR1 reads MGHRA; CDR2 reads YSYEKL. The CDR3 totals 14 residues. CDR3 protein: CASSQPGSDTEAFF. CDR3 DNA: TGCGCCAGCAGCCAACCGGGTTCGGACACTGAAGCTTTCTTT.

The rearrangement links TRBV6-5 to TRBJ2-7; 7 bases match TRBD1. This CDR3 comprises 13 residues. V shed 6 bases and J 4 bases; nucleotides not matched to a gene: 6. In germline, CDR1 is MNHEY, CDR2 SVGAGI. The CDR3 bases are TGTGCCAGCAGGATCATACAGGGGTACGAGCAGTACTTC. Its protein is CASRIIQGYEQYF.

The rearrangement joins TRBV4-2 to TRBJ2-1; 12 positions agree with TRBD2. V trimming: 1 base; J trimming: 4 bases; junction bases outside the gene matches: 8. Germline assignment: CDR1 LGHNA and CDR2 YNFKEQ. The CDR3 is 18 residues long. This CDR3 reads CASSQVASGRALYNEQFF. CDR3 nucleotide sequence: TGTGCCAGCAGCCAAGTGGCTAGCGGGAGGGCATTGTACAATGAGCAGTTCTTC.

The chain combines TRBV3-1 (or the pseudogene TRBV3-2) with TRBJ2-2; TRBD1 matches at 7 bases. The germline V gene has CDR1 LGHDT and CDR2 YNNKEL (reference sequence). V shed 6 bases, J shed 8 bases, and the junction held 6 bases outside the gene matches. CDR3 size: 13 residues. CDR3 DNA: TGTGCCAGCAGTCCAACGACAGGGGGGGAGCTGTTTTTT. It specifies CASSPTTGGELFF.

The rearrangement links TRBV29-1 to TRBJ1-2, with 7 positions matching TRBD1. J was trimmed by 6 bases and V by 7 bases; bases with no gene match: 8. From germline, CDR1 is SQVTM and CDR2 ANQGSEA. There are 12 residues in the CDR3. Here the CDR3 reads CSGTGVEDGYTF. In nucleotides, the CDR3 is TGCAGCGGTACAGGGGTAGAGGATGGCTACACCTTC.

The chain combines TRBV7-9 with TRBJ2-7, with D perhaps TRBD2 (6 bases). V was clipped by 4 bases and J by 4 bases, with 23 bases between them. This CDR3 has 17 amino acids. Germline values: CDR1 SEHNR, CDR2 FQNEAQ (reference sequence). The CDR3 is CASSSYRGGPREYEQYF. The DNA of the CDR3 is TGTGCCAGCAGCTCTTATAGGGGTGGGCCCCGGGAGTACGAGCAGTACTTC.